The 8 T cell receptor beta chains presented below share a single source sample, sequenced in a study of early T cells in non-severe SARS-CoV-2 infection. TCRdb ran MiXCR on the 5' RACE reads and lists one entry per CDR3 protein. The sample carries some 50,000 distinct CDR3 sequences, around 10% recorded once. The source was whole blood, collected at baseline. Receptors were obtained from an adult who was a healthcare worker with PCR-confirmed SARS-CoV-2 infection or an uninfected control (not recorded which).

CDR3 protein: CASSNTIAYEQYF. In DNA, the CDR3 is TGTGCCAGTAGTAATACGATAGCCTACGAGCAGTACTTC. The V and J genes are TRBV19 and TRBJ2-7; D remains unclear. The CDR3 runs 13 residues. From germline, CDR1 is LNHDA and CDR2 SQIVND (reference sequence). The V gene lost 4 bases and the J gene lost 2 bases, with 9 bases spanning the gap.

CDR3 coding DNA: TGCAGCGTTGACCTGGAACACCGGGGACAGGGTGGTGACGAGCAGTACTTC. It translates to CSVDLEHRGQGGDEQYF. The rearrangement links TRBV29-1 to TRBJ2-7; 9 bases are a match to TRBD1. The CDR3 sequence is 17 residues long. Germline trimming cut 3 bases from V and 5 bases from J; bases unmatched to any gene: 17. Per the germline V gene, CDR1 is SQVTM and CDR2 is ANQGSEA.

The V call is TRBV12-3 or TRBV12-4, the J call TRBJ1-5, with D hard to call. V was cut by 5 bases and J by 0 bases, with 17 bases left in between. The CDR3 is made up of 17 amino acids. For the CDR3, the DNA is TGTGCCAGCAGTGGTGGGATGACGTACAGTAGCAATCAGCCCCAGCATTTT. The encoded protein is CASSGGMTYSSNQPQHF.

The table lists this clonotype with a few counts. J is TRBJ2-3 and V is TRBV6-5; the match to TRBD2 covers 14 bases. This CDR3 comprises 16 residues. V was pared by 6 bases and J by 1 base, with 3 bases of the junction left unmatched. Germline-derived CDR1 and CDR2 are MNHEY and SVGAGI. Written as DNA, the CDR3 is TGTGCCAGCAGGTTGACTAGCGGGGGGGGCACAGATACGCAGTATTTT. Residues: CASRLTSGGGTDTQYF.

This clonotype showed up many times. The chain uses TRBV5-5 and TRBJ2-3; 8 nucleotides agree with TRBD1. The germline gives CDR1 SGHKS, CDR2 YYEKEE (reference sequence). The CDR3 consists of 15 residues. V was pared by 3 bases and J by 3 bases, with 6 bases of the junction left unmatched. The CDR3 sequence is CASSSRQGKTDTQYF. The CDR3 DNA reads TGTGCCAGCAGCTCTCGACAGGGGAAGACAGATACGCAGTATTTT.

The chain joins TRBV12-5 to TRBJ2-2, with D possibly called TRBD1 or TRBD2 (5 bases each). The CDR3 contains 14 residues. Trimming removed 1 base at V and 5 bases at J, with 8 bases between. The germline V gene encodes CDR1 LGHNT and CDR2 FRNRAP. The CDR3 bases are TGTGCTAGTGGTTTGGCGGGGCTAACCGGGGAGCTGTTTTTT. Its translation: CASGLAGLTGELFF. Together with reference TRBV12-5 and TRBJ2-2, the CDR3 gives the full variable domain: DARVTQTPRHKVTEMGQEVTMRCQPILGHNTVFWYRQTMMQGLELLAYFRNRAPLDDSGMPKDRFSAEMPDATLATLKIQPSEPRDSAVYFCASGLAGLTGELFFGEGSRLTVL.

The chain uses TRBV11-2 and TRBJ2-3; 7 bases align to TRBD2. This CDR3 comprises 12 residues. Trimming cost V 5 bases and J 6 bases; bases outside gene matches: 2. The germline V gene has CDR1 SGHAT and CDR2 FQNNGV. The CDR3: CASSAGADTQYF. DNA for the CDR3: TGTGCCAGCAGCGCGGGAGCCGATACGCAGTATTTT. The whole variable domain, filled in from reference TRBV11-2 and TRBJ2-3, reads EAGVAQSPRYKIIEKRQSVAFWCNPISGHATLYWYQQILGQGPKLLIQFQNNGVVDDSQLPKDRFSAERLKGVDSTLKIQPAKLEDSAVYLCASSAGADTQYFGPGTRLTVL.

There are many counts of this clonotype. The J gene is TRBJ2-3, the V gene TRBV7-6, with TRBD2 matching over 8 bases. This CDR3 has 18 amino acids. The V gene end was trimmed by 1 base and the J gene end by 0 bases; junction bases not matched to a gene: 9. The germline V gene encodes CDR1 SGHVS and CDR2 FNYEAQ. CDR3 sequence reads: CASSLGTLGTRSTDTQYF. As DNA, the CDR3 is TGTGCCAGCAGCTTAGGGACCCTTGGGACTAGGAGCACAGATACGCAGTATTTT.